This note documents a single T cell receptor beta chain sequence. The V gene lost 6 bases and the J gene lost 4 bases, with 12 bases spanning the gap. The germline gives CDR1 LNHDA, CDR2 SQIVND (reference sequence). The CDR3 is 14 residues long. The data originate from a study of OX40 agonist ivuxolimab in advanced cancers. Some clones are missing from TCRdb's copy, which holds only in-frame ones; the method was immunoSEQ multiplex PCR. The top ten clones hold roughly 0.56% of a sample with under 100,000 clones, roughly 90% of them seen once. The J gene is TRBJ1-4, the V gene TRBV19; D is perhaps TRBD1 (6 bases). The starting material was CD4+ or CD8+ T cells sorted from blood, obtained in a trial of the OX40 agonist ivuxolimab. The source of this sequence is an adult with an advanced solid tumor such as melanoma, head and neck, liver or kidney cancer. DNA of the CDR3: TGTGCCAGTAGAAACCACAGGGATAATGAAAAACTGTTTTTT. This translates into CASRNHRDNEKLFF.